This TCR beta chain emerged from a study of shared clonotypes between healthy human individuals. Libraries were prepared by immunoSEQ multiplex PCR; TCRdb keeps only in-frame clonotypes and omits some of them. Here the sample spans about 1.1 million clones, approximately 80% being singletons. Comments on this clone: The same CDR3 also results from other DNA sequences found in this sample.

Trimming removed 2 bases at V and 0 bases at J, with 8 bases between. CDR1 KGHSH and CDR2 LQKENI come from the germline V gene. The CDR3 sequence is 15 residues long. Sequencing was done on a sample of memory CD4+ T cells from PBMCs. Subset noted: CD45RA-negative fraction. The chain carries TRBV18 and TRBJ2-1; D possibly corresponds to TRBD2 (5 bases). The TCR comes from a man aged 18 to 30 in good health. Some clones in this sample may be carry-over from other donors' samples. CDR3 DNA: TGTGCCAGCTCACCAAGTGGGAGCTCCTACAATGAGCAGTTCTTC. Amino acid sequence: CASSPSGSSYNEQFF.